This entry concerns a single T cell receptor (beta chain). This clonotype was seen a few times. It has no known antigen specificity. No base quality values were provided; no much bigger clone lies one nucleotide off. The data were obtained in a study of T cells in Graves' hyperthyroidism and ophthalmopathy (dated by TCRdb to the late 2010s). Background for the entire study: Peripheral blood samples were taken at the time of initial diagnosis, prior to any treatment. In about 6 Graves' hyperthyroidism patients, the study also compared T-cell repertoires from thyroid tissue with T-cell repertoires from blood. The 80 to 100 discovery patients were randomly divided into training and test sets at a 7:3 ratio. Once sampling was done, hyperthyroidism patients were given methimazole at a starting dose of 30 mg daily, whereas ophthalmopathy patients were given high-dose intravenous methylprednisolone. To identify distinguishing TCR V-J signatures, a discovery cohort of some 99 patients was used, comprising 40 to 45 with Graves' ophthalmopathy and about 59 with stable Graves' hyperthyroidism. An independent validation cohort of 18 to 20 hyperthyroidism patients and about 15 patients who later progressed to ophthalmopathy tested prospective prediction of ophthalmopathy. According to the paper, TCR Vbeta CDR3 sequencing was carried out on 135 peripheral blood samples, which came from about 45 ophthalmopathy, 80 or so hyperthyroidism and approximately 17 progressor patients. Points the paper makes about the study in general: Most expanded thyroid clonotypes (frequency above 0.001) were also detected in blood, a finding suggesting that blood repertoires may reflect thyroid immune responses. In cross-validation, a model built on a 13 V-J signature told ophthalmopathy apart from stable hyperthyroidism with 85% to 90% sensitivity and approximately 81% specificity, and in testing the same model reached 80%/75%. During validation, the model predicted progression to ophthalmopathy a median of around 7 months ahead of onset, with almost 71% sensitivity and 72% to 85% specificity. Sample size was not statistically predetermined, and investigators were not blinded to group allocation.

Stable Graves' hyperthyroidism was defined as no progression to ophthalmopathy during 18 months of follow-up. Hyperthyroidism patients were aged 18 to 65 years and newly diagnosed, with disease duration of less than 2 months. Patients with uncontrolled infections, other autoimmune diseases, pregnancy or lactation were excluded. Clinical symptoms, serum thyroxine and TRAb, thyroid ultrasound, and orbital computed tomography formed the basis for the diagnoses. PBMCs were isolated from approximately 10 ml of fresh peripheral blood by Ficoll-Paque density gradient centrifugation. Total RNA was extracted using Trizol reagent, and RNA quality was assessed on an Agilent 2100 Bioanalyzer. The TCR beta CDR3 regions were amplified from RNA transcripts. For the first round of RT-PCR on the TCR CDR3, the HTBI primer set was used together with the Qiagen OneStep RT-PCR kit. A second multiplex PCR round built the libraries, followed by size selection and purification. Libraries were sequenced paired-end with 100 bp reads on an Illumina HiSeq2000. On the study's bioinformatics: SOAPnuke was used to process the raw data, removing reads that contained adapters or uncalled bases, had a mean Phred below 15, or lacked an exact match to the constant primer or identifier. High-quality paired reads were merged with COPE v1.2.5, and unique nucleotide sequences were defined as clonotypes. Clonotypes were aligned to IMGT TRBV, TRBD and TRBJ reference segments using MiTCR v1.1. Only V-J combinations with frequency above 0.0001, covering 99% to 99.2% of repertoires, were analysed. A TCS score was defined as the ratio between F50 (clonal expansion) and ExV (chaos), using BLOSUM62-based TCRdist between CDR3 peptides within each V-J. Welch's t-statistics and random forest reduced around 510 V-J features to 10 to 15, which were used in a naive Bayes classifier (R e1071). The public sequencing data were trimmed at Q25 with fastp and processed into clonotypes with MiXCR by TCRdb, which kept only in-frame beta chains. Identical CDR3 proteins give one entry, which carries the most common genes and DNA. These V and J calls are TCRdb output, not the study's own analysis. The table for this sample lists around 300,000 distinct CDR3 sequences; approximately 14% of them were counted only once. The ten largest clones take up around 23% of the sample.

The CDR3 runs 14 amino acids, cysteine and phenylalanine included. Only CDR3 DNA remains: 42 bases, in frame from the first base. The germline V gene (reference sequence) gives CDR1 as DFQATT and CDR2 as SNEGSKA. V is pared back by 1 base and J by 3 bases, with 13 bases lying between the germline termini. In this chain, TRBV20-1 is recombined with TRBJ2-7, with no confident D gene call. The specimen sequenced was blood. This clonotype was obtained from a woman under 40 with Graves' hyperthyroidism. In nucleotide form, the sequence is TGCAGTGCTAGAGTACAAGGCTCGTTCTACGAGCAGTACTTC. Its coded protein is CSARVQGSFYEQYF.